The next 29 T cell receptor beta chains were all read from a single sample in a study of patients and donors after allogeneic stem cell transplantation. TCRdb analysed the RT-PCR reads with MiXCR anew, one entry per CDR3 protein. Of roughly 880,000 distinct CDR3 sequences in the sample, 18% are singletons; the top ten hold 5.5% to 6.5%. Material for sequencing was blood, either unsorted or a sorted T cell fraction (not recorded which). These receptors were obtained from a human donor who was either an allogeneic HSCT recipient or a stem cell or donor lymphocyte infusion donor (not recorded which). It is not recorded whose cells these are; they may come from a transplant donor.

There are a few counts of this clonotype. The V and J genes are TRBV20-1 and TRBJ2-7; TRBD2 is a possible D gene (6 bases). Trimming took 5 bases from V and 2 from J, leaving 16 bases between them. In germline, CDR1 is DFQATT, CDR2 SNEGSKA (reference sequence). The CDR3 has 14 residues. DNA for the CDR3: TGCAGTGCTCTCCTTAACCAGCGGGCCTACGAGCAGTACTTC. Translation gives CSALLNQRAYEQYF.

CDR3 residues: CASRTGSGSYNSPLHF. CDR3 nucleotide sequence: TGTGCCAGCAGGACAGGGAGTGGCTCCTATAATTCACCCCTCCACTTT. The chain recombines TRBV6-1 with TRBJ1-6, with 7 bases fitting TRBD1. The CDR3 totals 16 residues. CDR1 is MNHNS and CDR2 is SASEGT in the germline V gene. V shed 6 bases, J shed 0 bases, and the junction held 5 bases outside the gene matches.

The V call is TRBV20-1, the J call TRBJ2-7; 9 nucleotides line up with TRBD1. The germline V gene has CDR1 DFQATT and CDR2 SNEGSKA (reference sequence). V trimming: 4 bases; J trimming: 2 bases; junction bases outside the gene matches: 9. This CDR3 comprises 15 residues. In nucleotides, the CDR3 is TGCAGTGCTACCCCCGGGACAGGGAATCCCTACGAGCAGTACTTC. It yields the protein CSATPGTGNPYEQYF.

A few counts support this clonotype. V is TRBV12-3 or TRBV12-4 and J is TRBJ1-5, with 8 bases aligning to TRBD1. Trimming removed 5 bases from V and 1 base from J; junction bases left unmatched: 4. CDR3 length: 15 residues. The CDR3 DNA reads TGTGCCAGCAGTCCAGGGGGCGGGAGCAATCAGCCCCAGCATTTT. Translating gives CASSPGGGSNQPQHF.

This clonotype appeared a few times. The rearrangement joins TRBV20-1 to TRBJ2-5, with D perhaps matching TRBD2 (5 bases). The V gene's germline CDR1 is DFQATT and CDR2 SNEGSKA (reference sequence). Trimming pared 6 bases from V and 5 bases from J, leaving 16 bases between. There are 13 residues in the CDR3. CDR3 sequence reads: CSAPRTRTETQYF. CDR3 in DNA: TGCAGTGCCCCTAGGACTCGGACGGAGACCCAGTACTTC.

In this sample, this clonotype turned up many times. This sequence joins TRBV24-1 and TRBJ1-5; possibly TRBD1 for D (5 bases). The CDR3 loop spans 16 amino acids. CDR1 is KGHDR, CDR2 SFDVKD, per germline. V was shortened by 12 bases and J by 3 bases, with 23 bases between the two germline ends. CDR3 amino acids: CAPRSGRQGPNQPQHF. The CDR3 coding sequence is TGTGCCCCCCGATCAGGGAGGCAGGGCCCCAATCAGCCCCAGCATTTT.

Ten or more counts support this clonotype. The rearrangement joins TRBV28 to TRBJ2-7; 11 bases are a match to TRBD1. Germline V CDR1 and CDR2: MDHEN, SYDVKM. Trimming at V came to 4 bases and at J to 7 bases, leaving 9 bases not matched to a gene. The CDR3 spans 15 residues. The CDR3 DNA reads as TGTGCCAGCAGTTACCCCGGACAGGGGGCGCGGGAGCAGTACTTC. This encodes CASSYPGQGAREQYF. Full variable domain (outside the CDR3, taken from reference TRBV28 and TRBJ2-7): DVKVTQSSRYLVKRTGEKVFLECVQDMDHENMFWYRQDPGLGLRLIYFSYDVKMKEKGDIPEGYSVSREKKERFSLILESASTNQTSMYLCASSYPGQGAREQYFGPGTRLTVT.

The V and J genes are TRBV11-2 and TRBJ2-5; 10 bases agree with TRBD2. With 3 bases clipped from V and 0 bases from J, the junction kept 4 bases outside the gene matches. Germline lookup yields CDR1 SGHAT and CDR2 FQNNGV. CDR3 length: 16 residues. CDR3 nucleotides: TGTGCCAGCAGCTTCCAAGCGGGGGGGTACCAAGAGACCCAGTACTTC. Protein sequence: CASSFQAGGYQETQYF.

The rearrangement links TRBV2 to TRBJ2-5, with TRBD1 matching over 7 bases. CDR3 size: 16 residues. After removal of 3 bases from V and 3 bases from J, the junction contained 10 bases not matched to a gene. CDR1 and CDR2 (germline): SNHLY, FYNNEI. CDR3 bases: TGTGCCAGCAGTGACCACCGGGACAGCTACGAAGAGACCCAGTACTTC. This sequence encodes CASSDHRDSYEETQYF.

Only a few counts were recorded for this clonotype. The rearrangement joins TRBV20-1 to TRBJ2-3; 12 bases match TRBD2. The trim removed 0 bases at V and 4 bases at J, leaving 8 bases unmatched. Per germline, CDR1 DFQATT and CDR2 SNEGSKA (reference sequence). CDR3 length: 17 amino acids. CDR3 DNA: TGCAGTGCTAGAGAGTGGCTAGCGGGGGGGCAAGCAGATACGCAGTATTTT. As protein: CSAREWLAGGQADTQYF.

This clonotype has more than one count but fewer than ten. The junction departs from germline at one end; a sequencing error may be responsible. The CDR3 region is CASSQGVFRAGELFF. The CDR3, as DNA: TGTGCTAGCAGCCAGGGAGTCTTTCGAGCCGGGGAGCTGTTTTTT. The rearrangement joins TRBV7-7 to TRBJ2-2; TRBD1 or TRBD2 may be the D gene (5 bases each). There are 15 residues in the CDR3. Germline-derived CDR1 and CDR2 are SSHAT and FNYEAQ (reference sequence).

The V gene is TRBV5-1, the J gene TRBJ1-2, with 11 bases matching TRBD1. The CDR3 is 14 amino acids. Germline V gives CDR1 SGHRS, CDR2 YFSETQ. V lost 3 bases to trimming and J lost 10 bases; unmatched junction nucleotides: 8. CDR3 in DNA: TGCGCCAGCAGCTCGGGTGGACAGGGGGCGGCCTACACCTTC. As protein: CASSSGGQGAAYTF.

The chain employs TRBV30 and TRBJ2-7; no reliable D call. Trimming removed 3 bases from V and 3 bases from J, with 15 bases in between. CDR1 is GTSNPN and CDR2 is SVGIG in the germline V gene (reference sequence). The CDR3 spans 14 residues. In DNA, the CDR3 is TGTGCCTGGAGAGAACACCCCCACGACTACGAGCAGTACTTC. It codes for CAWREHPHDYEQYF.

The genes are TRBV29-1 and TRBJ2-7; TRBD2 might be the D (5 bases). Germline V CDR1 and CDR2: SQVTM, ANQGSEA. Between the trimmed V and J ends, which lost 0 bases and 9 bases, there was a span of 9 bases. CDR3 length: 11 amino acids. Here the CDR3 DNA reads TGCAGCGTTGAAGAGAGGGTAACGCAGTACTTC. Translated: CSVEERVTQYF.

This clonotype was seen many times. This rearrangement joins TRBV6-1 to TRBJ1-5, with D possibly TRBD1 on 5 matching bases. Germline CDR1 is MNHNS and CDR2 is SASEGT. The germline V and J ends were trimmed by 11 bases and 0 bases, with 11 bases remaining between them. The CDR3 has 13 residues. The CDR3 DNA follows: TGTGCCTCGGGGCTGAATAGCAATCAGCCCCAGCATTTT. As protein: CASGLNSNQPQHF.

This clonotype showed up just a few times. The chain uses TRBV9 and TRBJ1-3; D remains unclear. The CDR3 length is 14 residues. Trimming pared 6 bases from V and 3 bases from J, leaving 13 bases between. Germline-derived CDR1 and CDR2 are SGDLS and YYNGEE. For the CDR3, the DNA is TGTGCCAGCACTGAGGGAGTCTTTGGAAACACCATATATTTT. Translation gives CASTEGVFGNTIYF.

This rearrangement joins TRBV7-3 to TRBJ1-6, with D perhaps TRBD1 (5 bases). CDR3 length equals 14 residues. The germline V gene has CDR1 SGHTA and CDR2 FQGTGA. V lost 2 bases to trimming and J lost 7 bases, with 9 bases between them. CDR3: CASSLVDRNSPLHF. The CDR3, as DNA: TGTGCCAGCAGCTTAGTTGACAGAAATTCACCCCTCCACTTT. The full variable domain, rest sourced from reference TRBV7-3 and TRBJ1-6, is GAGVSQTPSNKVTEKGKYVELRCDPISGHTALYWYRQSLGQGPEFLIYFQGTGAADDSGLPNDRFFAVRPEGSVSTLKIQRTERGDSAVYLCASSLVDRNSPLHFGNGTRLTVT.

There are many counts of this clonotype. This chain joins TRBV12-3 or TRBV12-4 and TRBJ2-7, with D possibly being TRBD2 (6 bases). V shed 4 bases and J shed 0 bases, with 10 bases lying between them. The CDR3 has 14 residues. The CDR3 here is CASSSGLRSYEQYF. Written as DNA, the CDR3 is TGTGCCAGCAGTTCGGGACTCCGCTCCTACGAGCAGTACTTC.

This clonotype was counted only a few times. The chain carries TRBV4-1 and TRBJ2-7; TRBD1 matches 7 bases. Trimming cost V 1 base and J 4 bases; bases outside gene matches: 4. The CDR3 is 14 amino acids. In germline, CDR1 is MGHRA, CDR2 YSYEKL. Here the CDR3 reads CASSQGAGGYEQYF. The CDR3 region has the DNA TGCGCCAGCAGCCAAGGGGCAGGGGGTTACGAGCAGTACTTC.

This clonotype was recorded at least ten times. The V call is TRBV12-3 or TRBV12-4, the J call TRBJ2-7; perhaps D is TRBD1 or TRBD2 (6 bases each). CDR3 length equals 15 residues. V lost 3 bases to trimming and J lost 1 base, with 13 bases between them. The CDR3 coding sequence is TGTGCCAGCAGTTTGGGAGGACAGTCTTCCTACGAGCAGTACTTC. Translating gives CASSLGGQSSYEQYF.

The V gene is TRBV6-5, the J gene TRBJ2-7, with TRBD2 as a possible D gene (5 bases). V was shortened by 0 bases and J by 4 bases, with 16 bases between the two germline ends. The CDR3 is 16 residues long. The V gene's germline CDR1 is MNHEY and CDR2 SVGAGI. CDR3 nucleotides: TGTGCCAGCAGTTACTCGATCCCCGGCCGGGGATACGAGCAGTACTTC. Translating gives CASSYSIPGRGYEQYF.

This clonotype was seen many times. The rearrangement joins TRBV7-9 to TRBJ1-1, with D unclear. The V end was cut by 3 bases, the J end by 5 bases, with 10 bases between. Germline CDR1 reads SEHNR; CDR2 reads FQNEAQ (reference sequence). CDR3 length: 13 residues. CDR3 nucleotides: TGTGCCAGCAGCTTGCCCACTGGGACTGAAGCTTTCTTT. Translating it yields CASSLPTGTEAFF.

This clonotype was seen more than once but under ten times. The genes are TRBV6-1 and TRBJ1-2; D is unclear. The CDR3 consists of 13 residues. The V gene's germline CDR1 is MNHNS and CDR2 SASEGT. Trimming shortened V by 5 bases and J by 1 base, and 8 bases separated the two germline ends. CDR3 nucleotide sequence: TGTGCCAGCAGTTACGCGCTTAACTATGGCTACACCTTC. This gives the protein CASSYALNYGYTF.

This clonotype was seen a few times. The chain uses TRBV12-3 or TRBV12-4 and TRBJ1-1; TRBD1 is a possible D gene (5 bases). The ends were cut back, 6 bases at V and 5 bases at J, with 13 bases in the middle. The CDR3 runs 13 residues. This CDR3 is CASSRPRVTEAFF. The DNA of the CDR3 is TGTGCCAGCAGCCGCCCCAGGGTTACTGAAGCTTTCTTT.

There are a few counts of this clonotype. The chain recombines TRBV25-1 with TRBJ2-2; TRBD2 matches at 12 bases. J lost 0 bases, V lost 5 bases, and 4 bases had no gene match. Germline V gene data show CDR1 as MGHDK and CDR2 as SYGVNS. This CDR3 has 17 amino acids. CDR3 in amino acids: CASSSRTSGTNTGELFF. The CDR3 DNA reads TGTGCCAGCAGTTCTAGGACTAGCGGGACGAACACCGGGGAGCTGTTTTTT.

V gene TRBV9 combines with J gene TRBJ2-1, with D perhaps TRBD2 (6 bases). Germline V gene lookup returns CDR1 SGDLS and CDR2 YYNGEE. V was shortened by 1 base and J by 2 bases, with 10 bases between the two germline ends. CDR3 length equals 15 residues. CDR3 sequence reads: CASSVNTSPYNEQFF. CDR3 nucleotide sequence: TGTGCCAGCAGCGTAAATACTAGCCCCTACAATGAGCAGTTCTTC.

This chain links TRBV3-1 with TRBJ1-6; D not resolved. The V gene lost 4 bases and the J gene lost 12 bases, with 16 bases spanning the gap. The CDR3 sequence is 14 residues long. Germline V lookup: CDR1 LGHDT, CDR2 YNNKEL (reference sequence). The CDR3 sequence is CASSPGFVIQPLHF. The CDR3 DNA reads TGTGCCAGCAGCCCGGGCTTCGTGATTCAACCCCTCCACTTT.

This chain joins TRBV4-1 and TRBJ2-7, with D uncertain. CDR1 MGHRA and CDR2 YSYEKL come from the germline V gene. The ends were cut back, 3 bases at V and 1 base at J, with 10 bases in the middle. This CDR3 is built from 14 residues. Here the CDR3 reads CASSQPLSSYEQYF. As DNA, the CDR3 is TGCGCCAGCAGCCAGCCACTAAGTTCCTACGAGCAGTACTTC.

This clonotype was counted ten times or more. The CDR3 coding sequence is TGTGCCAGCAGTTTAGAAGGGAGCGGTGAGCAGTTCTTC. Amino acids: CASSLEGSGEQFF. The chain links TRBV12-3 or TRBV12-4 to TRBJ2-1; maybe TRBD2 (5 bases). V gave up 1 base and J gave up 9 bases, with 10 bases separating them. The CDR3 contains 13 residues.